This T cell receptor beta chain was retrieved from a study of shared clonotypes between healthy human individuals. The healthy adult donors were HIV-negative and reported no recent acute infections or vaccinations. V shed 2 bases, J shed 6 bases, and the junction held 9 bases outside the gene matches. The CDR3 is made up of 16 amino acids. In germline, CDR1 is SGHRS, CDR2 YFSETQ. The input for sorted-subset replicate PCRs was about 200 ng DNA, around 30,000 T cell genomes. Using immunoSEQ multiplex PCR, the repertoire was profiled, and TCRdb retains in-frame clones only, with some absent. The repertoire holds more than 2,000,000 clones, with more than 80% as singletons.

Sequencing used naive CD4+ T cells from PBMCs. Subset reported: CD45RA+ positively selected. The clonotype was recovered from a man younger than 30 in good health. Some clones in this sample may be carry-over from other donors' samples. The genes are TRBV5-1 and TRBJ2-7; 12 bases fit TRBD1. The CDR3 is CASSLTPGQGAVEQYF. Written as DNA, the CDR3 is TGCGCCAGCAGCTTAACCCCGGGACAGGGGGCTGTCGAGCAGTACTTC.